Listed below are T cell receptor beta chains from one sample, sequenced in a study of beta chain features in type 1 diabetes. Clones were read by immunoSEQ multiplex PCR, and TCRdb kept only the in-frame ones, dropping some. The sample lists 250,000 to 350,000 clones; 15% were seen once. The material sequenced was naive CD4+ T cells from blood. The origin of the receptors is a man aged 18 to 29 with type 1 diabetes. CDR3s leave out the opening cysteine and the closing phenylalanine or tryptophan. The order of the fields is clone size, V gene, CDR3 protein. Some rows have no size entry. The others give once, few or many, or a class for an expanded clone.

abundance: -
v_gene: TRBV29-1
CDR3aa: SVELGRGAYNEQF

abundance: -
v_gene: TRBV4-1
CDR3aa: ASSHPTGGSYGYT

abundance: few
v_gene: TRBV6-6
CDR3aa: ASSPGQGRREQY

abundance: -
v_gene: TRBV7-6
CDR3aa: ASSSGLGQTQY

abundance: -
v_gene: TRBV2
CDR3aa: ASSPDRGSQPQH

abundance: -
v_gene: TRBV13
CDR3aa: ASSFGAGGLSYEQY

abundance: -
v_gene: TRBV2
CDR3aa: ASSEEEGNTEAF

abundance: few
v_gene: TRBV14
CDR3aa: ASSQGGEPIRKTEAF

abundance: few
v_gene: TRBV15
CDR3aa: ATSRDAVGVAEQY

abundance: -
v_gene: TRBV30
CDR3aa: AWTPGLDPQETQY

abundance: few
v_gene: TRBV19
CDR3aa: ATLDRAGETQY

abundance: -
v_gene: TRBV15
CDR3aa: ATSRDSGTQY

abundance: few
v_gene: TRBV4-3
CDR3aa: ASSSRLANEQF

abundance: -
v_gene: TRBV5-8
CDR3aa: ASSSDSIWRGYT

abundance: -
v_gene: TRBV7-9
CDR3aa: ASSLIRENTGELF

abundance: -
v_gene: TRBV4-2
CDR3aa: ASSQRLTTDTQY

abundance: -
v_gene: TRBV6-5
CDR3aa: ASSQGGFYEQY

abundance: -
v_gene: TRBV20-1
CDR3aa: SASRYGGYT

abundance: -
v_gene: TRBV28
CDR3aa: ASSRTSGYNEQF

abundance: few
v_gene: TRBV9
CDR3aa: ASSVESRGFDEQY

abundance: -
v_gene: TRBV5-1
CDR3aa: ASSLLPGSGQPQH

abundance: few
v_gene: TRBV5-4
CDR3aa: ASSSTTGTKNIQY

abundance: few
v_gene: TRBV15
CDR3aa: ATSSRQGGNQPQH

abundance: -
v_gene: TRBV11-2
CDR3aa: ASSLGYSYEQY

abundance: -
v_gene: TRBV9
CDR3aa: ASSVVAGGGTDTQY

abundance: few
v_gene: TRBV19
CDR3aa: ASSIMSGETQY